Presented here are 7 T cell receptor beta chains from one specimen sequenced in a study of control samples from healthy donors and cancer patients. TCRdb keeps only in-frame clones here, not all; method: immunoSEQ multiplex PCR. The data hold around 20,000 clones, with around 85% observed a single time. The sample taken for sequencing was PBMCs. The receptors shown here come from a man aged 55 to 70 with head and neck cancer.

The CDR3 nucleotides read TGCGCCAGCAGCCCGAGGGTTAAGGGACAGGACACTGAAGCTTTCTTT. This gives the protein CASSPRVKGQDTEAFF. The chain carries TRBV10-1 and TRBJ1-1; TRBD1 matches 8 bases. The CDR3 covers 16 residues. Germline loops: CDR1 WNHNN, CDR2 SYGVQD (reference sequence). V lost 6 bases to trimming and J lost 3 bases; unmatched junction nucleotides: 12.

The chain uses TRBV10-3 and TRBJ1-2, with D perhaps TRBD1 (5 bases). The CDR3 loop spans 12 amino acids. Germline values: CDR1 ENHRY, CDR2 SYGVKD. The V end was cut by 8 bases, the J end by 5 bases, with 12 bases between. CDR3 nucleotide sequence: TGTGCCATCGCGACAGAGGGTTATGGCTACACCTTC. Amino acids: CAIATEGYGYTF.

The V call is TRBV30, the J call TRBJ1-6; TRBD1 is a possible D gene (6 bases). Trimming cost V 2 bases and J 5 bases, with 10 bases left between them. This CDR3 has 14 amino acids. The germline V gene encodes CDR1 GTSNPN and CDR2 SVGIG (reference sequence). CDR3 DNA sequence: TGTGCCTGGAGTTGGGGGGCCCATAATTCACCCCTCCACTTT. Its translation: CAWSWGAHNSPLHF.

The chain combines TRBV6-6 with TRBJ2-2, with D possibly matching TRBD2 (6 bases). Germline CDR1 reads MNHNY; CDR2 reads SVGAGI (reference sequence). Trimming took off 2 bases at V and 5 bases at J, with 6 bases between the two ends. The CDR3 consists of 13 residues. CDR3 in DNA: TGTGCCAGCAGTTACGGGGGGACCGGGGAGCTGTTTTTT. Translation gives CASSYGGTGELFF.

This clone turned up a few times. This chain uses TRBV30 with TRBJ1-2; D gene unclear. This CDR3 region has 11 residues. The germline V and J ends were trimmed by 3 bases and 2 bases, with 4 bases remaining between them. Germline CDR1 GTSNPN, CDR2 SVGIG (reference sequence). The CDR3: CAWRGNYGYTF. The DNA for the CDR3 is TGTGCCTGGAGAGGGAACTATGGCTACACCTTC. Full variable domain (missing parts from reference TRBV30 and TRBJ1-2): SQTIHQWPATLVQPVGSPLSLECTVEGTSNPNLYWYRQAAGRGLQLLFYSVGIGQISSEVPQNLSASRPQDRQFILSSKKLLLSDSGFYLCAWRGNYGYTFGSGTRLTVV.

CDR3 protein: CASNVPGDTEAFF. The CDR3 region has the DNA TGTGCCAGTAACGTCCCTGGAGACACTGAAGCTTTCTTT. V gene TRBV6-5 combines with J gene TRBJ1-1, with unresolved D. CDR1 and CDR2 from the germline V gene are MNHEY and SVGAGI. The CDR3 has 13 residues. The ends were cut back, 9 bases at V and 3 bases at J, with 14 bases in the middle.

The chain recombines TRBV4-1 with TRBJ2-7; 7 bases match TRBD1. Germline-derived CDR1 and CDR2 are MGHRA and YSYEKL. The V segment lost 3 bases and the J segment 1 base; nucleotides outside the gene matches: 6. There are 15 residues in the CDR3. Here the CDR3 DNA reads TGCGCCAGCAGCCAGGGAACGGACAGGTCCTACGAGCAGTACTTC. It translates to CASSQGTDRSYEQYF.